This TCR beta chain is from a study of T-cell memory formation after mild COVID-19. This CDR3 is built from 13 residues. V was trimmed by 4 bases and J by 0 bases, leaving 7 bases between them. Germline V CDR1 and CDR2: SGHRS, YFSETQ. The TCR alpha and TCR beta cDNA libraries, bearing sample barcodes and UMIs, were generated by 5'RACE using constant-segment primers. From the 5' RACE reads, TCRdb called clonotypes with MiXCR, one entry per CDR3 protein. The table has 450,000 to 650,000 distinct CDR3 sequences, approximately 21% seen once. This clonotype turned up a few times. What it recognizes is unknown. Study-level findings and limits: Detection of some responders pre-infection suggested pre-existing cross-reactive memory T cells participated. CD4+ contracting clones lay mainly in CM and EM, CD8+ ones in EMRA.

This clonotype was obtained from an adult woman who had mild COVID-19 (a few samples of this study predate the infection). Cell type and time point are not known. Material: PBMCs or a T cell subset sorted from them (not recorded which). The rearrangement uses TRBV5-1 and TRBJ1-1; D unclear. As DNA, the CDR3 is TGCGCCAGCAGCGCACCCATGAACACTGAAGCTTTCTTT. Protein sequence: CASSAPMNTEAFF. Full variable domain (rest looked up from reference TRBV5-1 and TRBJ1-1): KAGVTQTPRYLIKTRGQQVTLSCSPISGHRSVSWYQQTPGQGLQFLFEYFSETQRNKGNFPGRFSGRQFSNSRSEMNVSTLELGDSALYLCASSAPMNTEAFFGQGTRLTVV.